This T cell receptor (beta chain) is from a study of control samples from healthy donors and cancer patients. Assay used: immunoSEQ multiplex PCR; TCRdb lists only in-frame clones, some missing. The sample holds about 77,000 clones; approximately 92% are singletons and the top ten take approximately 5.8%. The V and J ends lost 2 bases and 3 bases respectively, with 17 bases between them. Germline V gives CDR1 SGHTA, CDR2 FQGTGA. CDR3 length equals 16 residues. V and J are TRBV7-3 and TRBJ2-7; weak D call: TRBD2 (5 bases). This receptor was taken from an older woman in good health. Sequencing was performed on blood. CDR3 protein: CASSLYGADGGYEQYF. The CDR3, as DNA: TGTGCCAGCAGCTTATATGGCGCTGACGGAGGCTACGAGCAGTACTTC.